This T cell receptor beta chain was observed in a study of CD8+ T cells in alopecia areata. Across the study: For the treated group, dosing was oral tofacitinib at 5 to 10 mg twice daily.

This CDR3 has 13 residues. The germline CDR1 and CDR2 sequences are SQVTM and ANQGSEA. Study observations and caveats: Researchers report lesional scalp, most notably alopecia totalis/universalis, outstripped normal scalp in clonality.

Patients with alopecia areata provided lesional scalp punch biopsies as well as peripheral blood. Sorted populations comprised CD4+ and CD8+ T cells obtained from PBMCs. Extraction of RNA preceded its reverse transcription into cDNA, which served as the sequencing template. Only in-frame clones appear in the TCRdb table, and some are missing; sequencing was by immunoSEQ multiplex PCR. The data show about 150,000 clones, more than 40% seen once. On this clone itself: Its antigen remains unknown.

The source material was CD4+ T cells sorted from blood. The rearrangement uses TRBV29-1 and TRBJ2-1; D not resolved. The sequence derives from a human donor with alopecia areata. Here the CDR3 DNA reads TGCACTGCCTGGGGTTCAGATCTGCCTGAGCAGTTCTTC. Its protein is CTAWGSDLPEQFF.